Listed below are T cell receptor beta chains from one sample, sequenced in a study of graft-versus-host responses after intestinal transplantation. Sequencing was performed with immunoSEQ multiplex PCR; in TCRdb, only in-frame clones are kept and a portion is missing. The data contain tens of thousands of clones, 94% of them singletons. Antigens of these TCRs are unknown. This sample comprised unstimulated CD4+ T cells sorted from spleen or lymph node cells, obtained before transplant. These receptors all stem from a human donor who was the organ donor for an intestinal transplant. CDR3s include the opening cysteine and the closing phenylalanine or tryptophan. D genes are given only for firm matches. Size is stated for part of the rows, as once, few or many counts, or as a class when the clone is expanded.

NA,TRBJ2-1,TRBV28,NA,CASSLNNEQFF,TGTGCCAGCAGTTTAAACAATGAGCAGTTCTTC
TRBD1,TRBJ1-2,TRBV28,NA,CASSRTGVAYGYTF,TGTGCCAGCAGCCGGACAGGGGTGGCCTATGGCTACACCTTC
TRBD2,TRBJ2-5,TRBV6-6,NA,CASSELAGIFETQYF,TGTGCCAGCAGCGAACTAGCGGGGATTTTTGAAACCCAGTACTTC
NA,TRBJ1-3,TRBV7-2,NA,CASSSYTGNTIYF,TGTGCCAGCAGCTCGTACACGGGAAACACCATATATTTT
NA,TRBJ1-2,TRBV6-1,NA,CASNRDGGFGYTF,TGTGCCAGCAACCGGGACGGGGGATTCGGCTACACCTTC
NA,TRBJ1-1,TRBV6-1,NA,CASSDGRSTEAFF,TGTGCCAGCAGTGACGGCAGAAGCACTGAAGCTTTCTTT
NA,TRBJ1-3,TRBV7-2,NA,CASAAQRYSGNTIYF,TGTGCCAGCGCGGCGCAGCGGTACTCTGGAAACACCATATATTTT
NA,TRBJ1-2,TRBV19,NA,CASSWGGPKLNYGYTF,TGTGCCAGTAGTTGGGGGGGACCGAAGTTAAACTATGGCTACACCTTC
NA,TRBJ2-2,TRBV11-2,NA,CASSLEYNTGELFF,TGTGCCAGCAGCTTAGAGTACAACACCGGGGAGCTGTTTTTT
TRBD1,TRBJ1-2,TRBV2,NA,CASSDRGQYGYTF,TGTGCCAGCAGTGACAGGGGGCAGTATGGCTACACCTTC
NA,TRBJ1-2,TRBV4-3,NA,CASSQDPGQGLSYGYTF,TGCGCCAGCAGCCAAGATCCGGGGCAGGGGCTATCCTATGGCTACACCTTC
NA,TRBJ1-3,TRBV28,NA,CASKTPGTGNTIYF,TGTGCCAGCAAAACTCCAGGGACTGGAAACACCATATATTTT
NA,TRBJ1-4,TRBV7-9,NA,CASSTDANEKLFF,TGTGCCAGCAGCACGGACGCTAATGAAAAACTGTTTTTT
TRBD2,TRBJ2-3,TRBV11-3,NA,CASGRGSTDTQYF,TGTGCCAGCGGGCGGGGGAGTACAGATACGCAGTATTTT
NA,TRBJ2-3,TRBV19,NA,CASSIGLVRTDTQYF,TGTGCCAGTAGTATAGGGCTGGTCCGCACAGATACGCAGTATTTT
NA,TRBJ1-5,TRBV7-9,NA,CASSLSPNQPQHF,TGTGCCAGCAGCTTATCGCCGAATCAGCCCCAGCATTTT
NA,TRBJ1-4,TRBV28,NA,CASSSSGQGEKLFF,TGTGCCAGCAGTTCCTCCGGGCAGGGGGAAAAACTGTTTTTT
TRBD2,TRBJ2-7,TRBV11-2,NA,CASSSTSGGAYEQYF,TGTGCCAGCAGCTCCACTAGCGGGGGGGCGTACGAGCAGTACTTC
NA,TRBJ2-7,TRBV6-6,NA,CASSYYQNPYEQYF,TGTGCCAGCAGTTACTATCAGAACCCCTACGAGCAGTACTTC
NA,TRBJ1-6,TRBV5-1,NA,CASSLVGIGEYNSPLHF,TGCGCCAGCAGCTTGGTGGGCATTGGGGAGTATAATTCACCCCTCCACTTT
TRBD1,TRBJ1-2,TRBV9,NA,CASSVGTGLVYGYTF,TGTGCCAGCAGCGTAGGGACAGGGCTCGTCTATGGCTACACCTTC
NA,TRBJ1-3,TRBV7-9,once,CASSLVGDLGNTIYF,TGTGCCAGCAGCTTAGTTGGGGATTTAGGAAACACCATATATTTT
TRBD1,TRBJ1-2,TRBV7-2,NA,CASSVGQARGYTF,TGTGCCAGCAGCGTGGGACAGGCCAGGGGCTACACCTTC
NA,TRBJ2-2,TRBV2,NA,CASSDARSVGELFF,TGTGCCAGCAGTGACGCCAGGAGTGTCGGGGAGCTGTTTTTT
NA,TRBJ2-2,TRBV7-3,NA,CASSASGGGGTGELFF,TGTGCCAGCAGCGCATCCGGGGGCGGAGGCACCGGGGAGCTGTTTTTT
TRBD1,TRBJ1-4,TRBV7-2,NA,CASSLQGAREKLFF,TGTGCCAGCAGCTTACAGGGGGCGAGAGAAAAACTGTTTTTT
TRBD1,TRBJ2-6,TRBV5-1,once,CASSFKMDRESSGANVLTF,TGCGCCAGCAGCTTTAAAATGGACAGGGAAAGCTCTGGGGCCAACGTCCTGACTTTC
NA,TRBJ1-3,TRBV5-1,NA,CASSPGAGNSGNTIYF,TGCGCCAGCAGCCCCGGGGCGGGTAACTCTGGAAACACCATATATTTT
NA,TRBJ1-1,TRBV4-1,NA,CASSREAYYEAFF,TGCGCCAGCAGCCGCGAGGCGTATTATGAAGCTTTCTTT
NA,TRBJ1-3,TRBV5-6,NA,CASSYPLSPTSGNTIYF,TGTGCCAGCAGCTACCCCTTGAGCCCCACCTCTGGAAACACCATATATTTT
TRBD2,TRBJ2-7,TRBV10-3,NA,CAIKSHTSGGPSYEQYF,TGTGCCATCAAGTCCCATACTAGCGGGGGACCCTCCTACGAGCAGTACTTC
NA,TRBJ1-4,TRBV7-8,once,CASSLAVIQPLDEKLFF,TGTGCCAGCAGCTTAGCCGTGATCCAGCCACTAGATGAAAAACTGTTTTTT
NA,TRBJ2-7,TRBV18,NA,CASTAMGGQRGYEQYF,TGTGCCAGCACCGCAATGGGGGGACAGCGGGGCTACGAGCAGTACTTC
NA,TRBJ2-3,TRBV7-9,NA,CASSLVVSLTDTQYF,TGTGCCAGCAGCTTAGTTGTTTCTCTCACAGATACGCAGTATTTT
TRBD1,TRBJ1-1,TRBV27,NA,CASSRTGDLSEAFF,TGTGCCAGCAGTCGGACAGGGGATTTGTCGGAAGCTTTCTTT
TRBD1,TRBJ2-1,TRBV11-2,NA,CASSKDRGQGNEQFF,TGTGCCAGCAGCAAGGACAGGGGGCAGGGCAATGAGCAGTTCTTC
TRBD1,TRBJ2-1,TRBV7-9,once,CASSYRTGGSSYNEQFF,TGTGCCAGCAGCTATCGTACAGGGGGGAGTTCCTACAATGAGCAGTTCTTC
NA,TRBJ2-6,TRBV7-3,NA,CASSLLGISGANVLTF,TGTGCCAGCAGCTTGCTAGGGATCTCTGGGGCCAACGTCCTGACTTTC
NA,TRBJ2-1,TRBV21-1,NA,CASSKGRGNEQFF,TGTGCCAGCAGCAAAGGGCGAGGGAATGAGCAGTTCTTC
NA,TRBJ2-5,TRBV28,NA,CASTPGGMWGRKYF,TGTGCCAGCACGCCAGGGGGAATGTGGGGGAGGAAGTACTTC
TRBD1,TRBJ1-3,TRBV15,NA,CATSGRQGAGSGNTIYF,TGTGCCACCAGCGGGAGACAGGGGGCTGGCTCTGGAAACACCATATATTTT
NA,TRBJ2-7,TRBV5-6,NA,CASSLPGTSEQYF,TGTGCCAGCAGCTTACCCGGGACAAGCGAGCAGTACTTC
TRBD2,TRBJ2-5,TRBV6-6,NA,CASRRTSQETQYF,TGTGCCAGCAGACGGACTAGTCAAGAGACCCAGTACTTC
NA,TRBJ1-6,TRBV7-2,NA,CASSLLGQEGSPLHF,TGTGCCAGCAGCTTATTGGGGCAGGAGGGTTCACCCCTCCACTTT
TRBD1,TRBJ2-7,TRBV5-1,NA,CASSLAPGQPPQQYF,TGCGCCAGCAGCTTGGCCCCGGGACAGCCACCCCAGCAGTACTTC
NA,TRBJ1-5,TRBV19,NA,CASSIEAVNQPQHF,TGTGCCAGTAGTATAGAAGCGGTTAATCAGCCCCAGCATTTT
TRBD2,TRBJ2-1,TRBV11-2,NA,CASSLDHQRGQFF,TGTGCCAGCAGCTTAGATCACCAGCGGGGACAGTTCTTC
TRBD1,TRBJ1-5,TRBV6-1,NA,CVSSEVGTGMGNQPQHF,TGTGTCAGCAGTGAAGTTGGGACAGGGATGGGCAATCAGCCCCAGCATTTT
NA,TRBJ1-6,TRBV16,NA,CASTVENSPLHF,TGTGCCAGTACAGTAGAGAATTCACCCCTCCACTTT
NA,TRBJ1-2,TRBV6-1,NA,CATGEGYGYTF,TGTGCCACCGGAGAGGGCTATGGCTACACCTTC